A single sample is the source of the 31 T cell receptor beta chains below, sequenced in a study of T-cell reconstitution after alpha-beta-depleted transplantation in children. The TCRbeta library incorporated unique molecular identifiers. One entry per CDR3 protein, called by TCRdb with MiXCR from the PCR reads. The sample holds almost 500,000 distinct CDR3 sequences, approximately 12% seen once. The specimen comprised PBMCs from the stem cell graft donor, sampled from the stem cell graft. The receptors come from a human donor who donated a stem cell graft to a child with combined immunodeficiency.

This rearrangement joins TRBV7-6 to TRBJ1-5; D is unclear. CDR1 and CDR2 from the germline V gene are SGHVS and FNYEAQ. The CDR3 spans 15 residues. The V end was cut by 5 bases, the J end by 0 bases, with 11 bases between. This CDR3 reads CASSLGGRSNQPQHF. CDR3 in DNA: TGTGCCAGCAGCCTGGGAGGCCGTAGCAATCAGCCCCAGCATTTT.

Regarding this clonotype: One end of the junction fails to match germline, which may point to a read error. The V gene is TRBV4-3, the J gene TRBJ2-5; D remains ambiguous. This CDR3 contains 13 residues. The germline gives CDR1 LGHNA, CDR2 YSLEER. The CDR3 coding sequence is TGCGCCAGCAGCCGGGGTCGGTCCCAAGGGCTTCATTTC. Amino acids: CASSRGRSQGLHF.

This clonotype has just a few counts. The genes are TRBV12-3 or TRBV12-4 and TRBJ2-2; maybe TRBD2 (6 bases). There are 16 residues in the CDR3. V gave up 4 bases and J gave up 3 bases, with 15 bases separating them. The CDR3 sequence: CASSSGARGDTGELFF. CDR3 DNA: TGTGCCAGCAGTTCCGGGGCGCGGGGAGACACCGGGGAGCTGTTTTTT.

The rearrangement joins TRBV7-2 to TRBJ1-3; D remains ambiguous. The germline gives CDR1 SGHTA, CDR2 FQGNSA. This CDR3 spans 15 amino acids. Trimming pared 2 bases from V and 7 bases from J, leaving 15 bases between. CDR3: CASSLLGPRWNTIYF. The CDR3 nucleotides read TGTGCCAGCAGCTTATTAGGGCCTCGGTGGAACACCATATATTTT.

This clonotype has a count of ten or more. The gene calls are TRBV29-1 and TRBJ2-2, with D maybe TRBD1 (5 bases). In germline, CDR1 is SQVTM, CDR2 ANQGSEA. V lost 7 bases to trimming and J lost 2 bases, with 8 bases between them. CDR3 length: 12 residues. The CDR3 region is CSGTPNTGELFF. CDR3 DNA sequence: TGCAGCGGGACACCCAACACCGGGGAGCTGTTTTTT.

This clonotype appeared many times. The genes are TRBV29-1 and TRBJ2-4, with TRBD1 identical over 7 bases. There are 15 residues in the CDR3. Looked up from germline, CDR1 is SQVTM and CDR2 is ANQGSEA. After removal of 1 base from V and 1 base from J, the junction contained 4 bases not matched to a gene. The chain's CDR3 is CSVEGDSSAKNIQYF. The DNA for the CDR3 is TGCAGCGTTGAAGGGGACAGTAGCGCCAAAAACATTCAGTACTTC.

This clonotype was seen more than once but under ten times. The V gene is TRBV12-3 or TRBV12-4, the J gene TRBJ2-3, with 14 bases identical to TRBD2. The V gene end was trimmed by 7 bases and the J gene end by 6 bases; junction bases not matched to a gene: 12. This CDR3 has 17 amino acids. The DNA of the CDR3 is TGTGCCAGCAAAGGACCGACGACTAGCGGGGGGGTGGATACGCAGTATTTT. Translation gives CASKGPTTSGGVDTQYF.

The chain combines TRBV5-6 with TRBJ2-5; D is uncertain. The length of the CDR3 is 14 residues. Germline CDR1 and CDR2: SGHDT and YYEEEE. V lost 0 bases to trimming and J lost 5 bases, with 11 bases between them. The CDR3 DNA follows: TGTGCCAGCAGCTTGGTCCAGGCTGGGGAGACCCAGTACTTC. Amino acids: CASSLVQAGETQYF.

The chain uses TRBV15 and TRBJ2-1; 10 bases are shared with TRBD1. Germline values: CDR1 LNHNV, CDR2 YYDKDF (reference sequence). The J segment lost 5 bases and the V segment lost 0 bases, leaving 7 bases of the junction unmatched. The CDR3 totals 17 residues. The CDR3 sequence: CATSRDFGTGVHNEQFF. Written as DNA, the CDR3 is TGTGCCACCAGCAGAGATTTTGGGACAGGGGTCCACAATGAGCAGTTCTTC.

This rearrangement joins TRBV4-3 to TRBJ2-3; D uncertain. CDR3 length: 13 residues. Germline V gene data show CDR1 as LGHNA and CDR2 as YSLEER. V dropped 0 bases and J dropped 6 bases, with 7 bases sitting between them. DNA for the CDR3: TGCGCCAGCAGCCAAGATGAAGCGGATACGCAGTATTTT. Protein sequence: CASSQDEADTQYF.

V gene TRBV7-2 combines with J gene TRBJ2-1; TRBD2 matches at 10 bases. J lost 10 bases, V lost 5 bases, and 14 bases had no gene match. The CDR3 extends over 16 amino acids. CDR1 and CDR2 (germline): SGHTA, FQGNSA. CDR3: CASSPPRLAGAEEQFF. The CDR3, as DNA: TGTGCCAGCAGCCCCCCTCGACTAGCGGGCGCCGAAGAGCAGTTCTTC.

The chain uses TRBV7-3 and TRBJ2-5; 9 bases are shared with TRBD2. Trimming at V came to 0 bases and at J to 1 base, leaving 6 bases not matched to a gene. This CDR3 contains 17 residues. Looked up from germline, CDR1 is SGHTA and CDR2 is FQGTGA. The CDR3 region has the DNA TGTGCCAGCAGCTTAACCGGACTAGCGTCATCCCAAGAGACCCAGTACTTC. This encodes CASSLTGLASSQETQYF. Full variable domain (remainder filled in from reference TRBV7-3 and TRBJ2-5): GAGVSQTPSNKVTEKGKYVELRCDPISGHTALYWYRQSLGQGPEFLIYFQGTGAADDSGLPNDRFFAVRPEGSVSTLKIQRTERGDSAVYLCASSLTGLASSQETQYFGPGTRLLVL.

This clonotype was seen more than once but under ten times. V gene TRBV5-1 combines with J gene TRBJ2-6; no definite D call. Germline CDR1 is SGHRS and CDR2 is YFSETQ. V shed 0 bases and J shed 8 bases, with 9 bases lying between them. The length of the CDR3 is 14 residues. The CDR3 sequence: CASSLGADTNVLTF. DNA of the CDR3: TGCGCCAGCAGCTTGGGGGCGGATACCAACGTCCTGACTTTC.

This clonotype has just a few counts. The chain links TRBV5-6 to TRBJ1-1; D is unresolved. The CDR3 is 13 residues long. Per the germline V gene, CDR1 is SGHDT and CDR2 is YYEEEE. Trimming took 2 bases from V and 3 from J, leaving 8 bases between them. The CDR3 bases are TGTGCCAGCAGCTTAACAACGTACACTGAAGCTTTCTTT. Amino acids: CASSLTTYTEAFF.

The table lists this clonotype with many counts. The CDR3 is CSAIPAGGSSYNEQFF. The CDR3, as DNA: TGCAGTGCTATCCCAGCGGGGGGGAGCTCCTACAATGAGCAGTTCTTC. The V gene is TRBV20-1, the J gene TRBJ2-1, with 10 bases lining up with TRBD2. Germline-derived CDR1 and CDR2 are DFQATT and SNEGSKA (reference sequence). This CDR3 region has 16 residues. V lost 4 bases, J lost 0 bases, and 6 bases stayed unmatched.

This clonotype was observed at least ten times. The CDR3 loop is CASSLKGWGNSPLHF. The DNA of the CDR3 is TGTGCCAGCAGTTTAAAAGGGTGGGGGAATTCACCCCTCCACTTT. The chain combines TRBV12-3 or TRBV12-4 with TRBJ1-6, with D possibly being TRBD1 (5 bases). The length of the CDR3 is 15 residues. V was cut by 2 bases and J by 7 bases, with 12 bases left in between.

This clonotype was detected a few times. J is TRBJ1-3 and V is TRBV9, with a possible D match to TRBD1 (5 bases). The CDR3 runs 15 residues. Trimming stripped 0 bases from V and 2 bases from J, with 9 bases between. Germline V gene sequence: CDR1 SGDLS, CDR2 YYNGEE. The CDR3 sequence is CASSVAGGAGNTIYF. The CDR3 nucleotides read TGTGCCAGCAGCGTAGCGGGGGGGGCTGGAAACACCATATATTTT.

This clonotype came up once. The chain uses TRBV5-4 and TRBJ2-3, with 13 bases identical to TRBD2. Germline CDR1 and CDR2: SGHNT and YYREEE (reference sequence). The CDR3 sequence is 14 residues long. Trimming at V came to 4 bases and at J to 12 bases, leaving 8 bases not matched to a gene. CDR3 in amino acids: CASSVTSGRIHQYF. In nucleotides, the CDR3 is TGTGCCAGCAGCGTGACTAGCGGGAGGATCCACCAGTATTTT.

At least ten counts were recorded for this clonotype. The V gene is TRBV10-3, the J gene TRBJ2-1; D ambiguous. The CDR3 loop spans 14 amino acids. Germline V gene sequence: CDR1 ENHRY, CDR2 SYGVKD. Trimming took off 10 bases at V and 4 bases at J, with 17 bases between the two ends. The CDR3, as DNA: TGTGCCACCGTTCAAGACCCCTCTTACAATGAGCAGTTCTTC. It translates to CATVQDPSYNEQFF.

There are many counts of this clonotype. The CDR3, as DNA: TGTGCCAGCAGCTTTTACTCCGAAAAACTGTTTTTT. It translates to CASSFYSEKLFF. The rearrangement links TRBV7-9 to TRBJ1-4; D call uncertain. The CDR3 covers 12 residues. Germline V gene data show CDR1 as SEHNR and CDR2 as FQNEAQ (reference sequence). Trimming stripped 3 bases from V and 8 bases from J, with 7 bases between.

The genes are TRBV5-1 and TRBJ2-7, with D possibly matching TRBD2 (5 bases). With 5 bases removed from V and 6 bases from J, the gap between germline ends came to 12 bases. The CDR3 consists of 12 residues. Germline CDR1 SGHRS, CDR2 YFSETQ. The CDR3 region has the DNA TGCGCCAGCAGGCTCGGGGTTGGCGAGCAGTACTTC. It codes for CASRLGVGEQYF.

This clonotype was counted ten times or more. The genes are TRBV15 and TRBJ2-2; 8 nucleotides agree with TRBD2. Germline CDR1 LNHNV, CDR2 YYDKDF (reference sequence). CDR3 length: 17 amino acids. J was trimmed by 1 base and V by 7 bases; bases with no gene match: 11. The CDR3 nucleotides read TGTGCCACCACCCACCGGGGACTAGAGCTGAACACCGGGGAGCTGTTTTTT. It specifies CATTHRGLELNTGELFF. Complete variable domain (other parts from reference TRBV15 and TRBJ2-2): DAMVIQNPRYQVTQFGKPVTLSCSQTLNHNVMYWYQQKSSQAPKLLFHYYDKDFNNEADTPDNFQSRRPNTSFCFLDIRSPGLGDTAMYLCATTHRGLELNTGELFFGEGSRLTVL.

This clonotype was seen ten or more times. The chain recombines TRBV29-1 with TRBJ2-5; D gene uncertain. The V gene's germline CDR1 is SQVTM and CDR2 ANQGSEA. The CDR3 is 12 amino acids. V was shortened by 4 bases and J by 3 bases, with 9 bases between the two germline ends. CDR3: CSVGVGEETQYF. CDR3 nucleotides: TGCAGCGTTGGGGTTGGGGAAGAGACCCAGTACTTC.

The J gene is TRBJ2-4, the V gene TRBV5-1; possibly TRBD1 for D (6 bases). The ends were cut back, 4 bases at V and 5 bases at J, with 22 bases in the middle. This CDR3 comprises 17 residues. Germline V CDR1 and CDR2: SGHRS, YFSETQ. CDR3 region: CASSPPDRLIGQNIQYF. Written as DNA, the CDR3 is TGCGCCAGCAGCCCCCCTGACAGGCTCATCGGGCAAAACATTCAGTACTTC.

The chain has TRBV19 and TRBJ2-2; D remains unclear. Germline V gene data show CDR1 as LNHDA and CDR2 as SQIVND (reference sequence). The CDR3 is 15 amino acids. Trimming cost V 4 bases and J 4 bases, with 13 bases left between them. The CDR3 DNA follows: TGTGCCAGTAGTAGTTCTAGGCCGGGCACCGGGGAGCTGTTTTTT. Protein product: CASSSSRPGTGELFF.

This clonotype has ten or more counts. This chain uses TRBV5-4 with TRBJ2-3; maybe TRBD2 (5 bases). Germline loops: CDR1 SGHNT, CDR2 YYREEE (reference sequence). V was pared by 0 bases and J by 4 bases, with 12 bases between. This CDR3 is 15 amino acids long. CDR3 sequence: CASSLDPTGADTQYF. The CDR3, as DNA: TGTGCCAGCAGCTTGGACCCGACCGGGGCAGATACGCAGTATTTT.

This clonotype was seen more than once but under ten times. V is TRBV4-3 and J is TRBJ2-1; D gene ambiguous. The CDR3 is made up of 12 amino acids. Trimming left V 1 base short and J 7 bases short, with 5 bases between. CDR1 LGHNA and CDR2 YSLEER come from the germline V gene. For the CDR3, the DNA is TGCGCCAGCAGCCAAGGAGTGAATGAGCAGTTCTTC. It codes for CASSQGVNEQFF.

This clonotype was recorded at least ten times. The CDR3 region has the DNA TGTGCCACCAGTGGCGGATCCTCCTACGAGCAGTACTTC. This gives the protein CATSGGSSYEQYF. The chain links TRBV24-1 to TRBJ2-7; D remains unclear. The V gene's germline CDR1 is KGHDR and CDR2 SFDVKD. V dropped 5 bases and J dropped 0 bases, with 7 bases sitting between them. The CDR3 contains 13 residues.

This clonotype was recorded at least ten times. V gene TRBV5-1 combines with J gene TRBJ2-2; 7 bases agree with TRBD1. CDR3 size: 14 residues. Trimming took 4 bases from V and 2 from J; bases not matched to a gene: 2. In germline, CDR1 is SGHRS, CDR2 YFSETQ. Written as DNA, the CDR3 is TGCGCCAGCAGCCGACAGGGAAACACCGGGGAGCTGTTTTTT. Translation gives CASSRQGNTGELFF.

This clonotype was counted only a few times. The rearrangement links TRBV4-3 to TRBJ1-1; D remains unclear. CDR3 length: 15 residues. Trimming took 3 bases from V and 4 from J, leaving 15 bases between them. The germline V gene encodes CDR1 LGHNA and CDR2 YSLEER. CDR3 sequence: CASSQDVLPGTEAFF. The CDR3 region has the DNA TGCGCCAGCAGCCAGGACGTTCTACCGGGCACTGAAGCTTTCTTT.

This rearrangement joins TRBV6-5 to TRBJ2-7; D call uncertain. In germline, CDR1 is MNHEY, CDR2 SVGAGI. The CDR3 totals 15 residues. V was clipped by 0 bases and J by 7 bases, with 16 bases between them. The DNA of the CDR3 is TGTGCCAGCAGTTACTCCTCAGGCCTTACCCAAGAGCAGTACTTC. This sequence encodes CASSYSSGLTQEQYF.